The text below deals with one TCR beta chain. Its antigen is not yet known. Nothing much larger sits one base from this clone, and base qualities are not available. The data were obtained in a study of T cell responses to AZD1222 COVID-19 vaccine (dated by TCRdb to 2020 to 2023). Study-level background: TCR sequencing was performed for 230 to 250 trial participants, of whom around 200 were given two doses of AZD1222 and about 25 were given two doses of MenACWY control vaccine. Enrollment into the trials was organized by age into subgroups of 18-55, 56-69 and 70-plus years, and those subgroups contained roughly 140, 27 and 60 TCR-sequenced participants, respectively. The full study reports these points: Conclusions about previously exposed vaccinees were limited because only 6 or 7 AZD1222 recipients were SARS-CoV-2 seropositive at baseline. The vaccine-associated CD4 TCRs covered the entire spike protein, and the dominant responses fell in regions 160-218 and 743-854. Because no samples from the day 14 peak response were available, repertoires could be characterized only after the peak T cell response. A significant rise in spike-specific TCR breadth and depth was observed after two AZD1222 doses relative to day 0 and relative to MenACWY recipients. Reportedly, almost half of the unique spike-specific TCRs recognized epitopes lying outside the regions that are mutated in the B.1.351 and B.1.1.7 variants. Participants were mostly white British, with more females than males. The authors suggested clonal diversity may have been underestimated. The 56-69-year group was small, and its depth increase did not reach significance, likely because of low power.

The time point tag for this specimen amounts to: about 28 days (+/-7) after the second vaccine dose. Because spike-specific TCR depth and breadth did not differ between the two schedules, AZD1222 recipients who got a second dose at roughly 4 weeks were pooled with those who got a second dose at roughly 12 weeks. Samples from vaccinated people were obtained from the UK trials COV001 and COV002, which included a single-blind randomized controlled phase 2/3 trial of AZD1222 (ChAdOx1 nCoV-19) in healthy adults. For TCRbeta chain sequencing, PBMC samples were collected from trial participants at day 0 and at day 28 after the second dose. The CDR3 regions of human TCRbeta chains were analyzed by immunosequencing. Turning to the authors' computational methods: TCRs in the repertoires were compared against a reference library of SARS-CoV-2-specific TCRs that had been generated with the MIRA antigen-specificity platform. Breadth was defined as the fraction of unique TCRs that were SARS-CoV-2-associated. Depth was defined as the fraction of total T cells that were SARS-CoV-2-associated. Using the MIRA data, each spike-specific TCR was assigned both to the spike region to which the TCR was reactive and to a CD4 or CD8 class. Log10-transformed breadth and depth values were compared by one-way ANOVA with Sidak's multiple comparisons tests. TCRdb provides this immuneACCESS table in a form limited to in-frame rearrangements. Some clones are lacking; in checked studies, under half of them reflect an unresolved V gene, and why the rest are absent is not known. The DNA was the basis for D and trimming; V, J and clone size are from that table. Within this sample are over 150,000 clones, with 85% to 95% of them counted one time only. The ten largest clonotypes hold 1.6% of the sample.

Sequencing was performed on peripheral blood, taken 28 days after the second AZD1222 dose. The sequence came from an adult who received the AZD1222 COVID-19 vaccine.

The CDR3 region has the sequence CASSAETSGAETQYF. The base sequence is TGTGCCAGCAGCGCCGAGACTAGCGGGGCGGAGACCCAGTACTTC. The sequence joins TRBV2 to TRBJ2-5, and 11 junctional nucleotides match TRBD2. Relative to germline, V is missing 6 bases and J is missing 5 bases, with 8 bases of the junction outside any gene match. The CDR3 runs 15 residues from the cysteine to the phenylalanine. The CDR3 DNA has 45 bases and is translated from base 1. As encoded in the germline V gene, CDR1 is SNHLY while CDR2 is FYNNEI.